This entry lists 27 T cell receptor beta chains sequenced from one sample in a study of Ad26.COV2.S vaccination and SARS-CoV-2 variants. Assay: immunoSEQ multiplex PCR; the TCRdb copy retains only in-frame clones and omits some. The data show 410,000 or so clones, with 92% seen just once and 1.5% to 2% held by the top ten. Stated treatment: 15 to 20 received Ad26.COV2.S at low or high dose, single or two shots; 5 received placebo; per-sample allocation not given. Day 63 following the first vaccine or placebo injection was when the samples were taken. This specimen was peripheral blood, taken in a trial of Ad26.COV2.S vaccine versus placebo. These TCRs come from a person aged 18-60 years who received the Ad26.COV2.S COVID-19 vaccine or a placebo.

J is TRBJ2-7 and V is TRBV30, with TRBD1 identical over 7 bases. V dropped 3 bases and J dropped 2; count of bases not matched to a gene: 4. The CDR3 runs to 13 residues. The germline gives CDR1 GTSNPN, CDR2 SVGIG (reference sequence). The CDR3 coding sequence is TGTGCCTGGAGGGGGACAGTCCCCTACGAGCAGTACTTC. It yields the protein CAWRGTVPYEQYF.

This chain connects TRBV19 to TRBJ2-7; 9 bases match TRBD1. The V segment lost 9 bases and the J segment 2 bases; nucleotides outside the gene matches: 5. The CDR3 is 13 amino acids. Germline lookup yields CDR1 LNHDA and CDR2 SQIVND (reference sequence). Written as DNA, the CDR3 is TGTGCCAGCTCAACAGGGGGCCCCTACGAGCAGTACTTC. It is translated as CASSTGGPYEQYF.

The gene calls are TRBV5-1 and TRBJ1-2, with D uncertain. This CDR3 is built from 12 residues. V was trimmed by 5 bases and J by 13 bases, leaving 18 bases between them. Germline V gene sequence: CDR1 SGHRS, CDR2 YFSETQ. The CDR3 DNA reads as TGCGCCAGCAGGCAACTCCAGGACTTTCCCACCTTC. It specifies CASRQLQDFPTF.

As DNA, the CDR3 is TGTGCCAGCAGCAAAGGGAGGGGGCGAGATAGCAATCAGCCCCAGCATTTT. This translates into CASSKGRGRDSNQPQHF. The rearrangement links TRBV21-1 to TRBJ1-5; the D segment call TRBD1 is taken from the table without a DNA check. TRBV21-1 is flagged as a pseudogene. The CDR3 extends over 17 amino acids.

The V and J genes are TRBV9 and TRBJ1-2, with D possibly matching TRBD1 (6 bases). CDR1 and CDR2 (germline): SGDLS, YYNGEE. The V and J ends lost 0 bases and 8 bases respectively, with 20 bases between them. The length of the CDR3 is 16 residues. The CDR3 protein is CASSVGEGGRLEGYTF. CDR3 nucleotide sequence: TGTGCCAGCAGCGTAGGTGAAGGGGGGCGTTTGGAAGGCTACACCTTC. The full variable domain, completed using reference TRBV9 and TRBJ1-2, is DSGVTQTPKHLITATGQRVTLRCSPRSGDLSVYWYQQSLDQGLQFLIQYYNGEERAKGNILERFSAQQFPDLHSELNLSSLELGDSALYFCASSVGEGGRLEGYTFGSGTRLTVV.

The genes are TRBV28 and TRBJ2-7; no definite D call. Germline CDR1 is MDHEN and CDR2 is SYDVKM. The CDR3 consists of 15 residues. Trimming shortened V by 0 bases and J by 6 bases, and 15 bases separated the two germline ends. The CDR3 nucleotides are TGTGCCAGCAGTTTATGGGGCGGAACCCCCTTCGAGCAGTACTTC. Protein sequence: CASSLWGGTPFEQYF.

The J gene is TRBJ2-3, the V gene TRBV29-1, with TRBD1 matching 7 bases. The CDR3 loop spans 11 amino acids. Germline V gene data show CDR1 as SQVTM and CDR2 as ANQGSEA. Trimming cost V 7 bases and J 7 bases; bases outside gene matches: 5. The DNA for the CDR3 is TGCAGCGCCCACAGGGGAAATACGCAGTATTTT. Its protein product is CSAHRGNTQYF.

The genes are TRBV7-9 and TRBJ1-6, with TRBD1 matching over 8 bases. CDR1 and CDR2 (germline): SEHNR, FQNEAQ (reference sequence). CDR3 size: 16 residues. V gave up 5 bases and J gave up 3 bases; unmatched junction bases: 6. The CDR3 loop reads CASSTGQGFYNSPLHF. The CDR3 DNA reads TGTGCCAGCAGCACTGGACAGGGATTCTATAATTCACCCCTCCACTTT.

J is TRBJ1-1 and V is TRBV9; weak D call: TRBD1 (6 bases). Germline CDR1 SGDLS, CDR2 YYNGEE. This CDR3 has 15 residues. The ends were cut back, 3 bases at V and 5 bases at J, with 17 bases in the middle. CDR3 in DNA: TGTGCCAGCAGCGCTAACTTACAGGGTATGACTGAAGCTTTCTTT. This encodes CASSANLQGMTEAFF.

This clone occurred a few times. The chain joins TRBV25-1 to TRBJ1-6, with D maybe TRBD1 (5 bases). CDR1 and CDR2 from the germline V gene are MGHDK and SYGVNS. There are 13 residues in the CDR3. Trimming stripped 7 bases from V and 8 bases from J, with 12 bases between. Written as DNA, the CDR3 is TGTGCCAGCACCGGGGGGTTGGATTCACCCCTCCACTTT. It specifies CASTGGLDSPLHF.

Written as DNA, the CDR3 is TGTGCCAGCAGCCCCAGGTCCGGGGCCAACGTCCTGACTTTC. Encoded protein: CASSPRSGANVLTF. The chain recombines TRBV11-2 with TRBJ2-6; D is ambiguous. V was shortened by 5 bases and J by 4 bases, with 9 bases between the two germline ends. Germline CDR1 is SGHAT and CDR2 is FQNNGV. This CDR3 region has 14 residues.

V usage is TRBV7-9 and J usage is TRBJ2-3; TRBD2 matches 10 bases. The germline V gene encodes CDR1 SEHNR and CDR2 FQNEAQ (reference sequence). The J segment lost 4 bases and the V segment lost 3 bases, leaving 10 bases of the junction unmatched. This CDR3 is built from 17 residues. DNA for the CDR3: TGTGCCAGCAGCTTGGCTGTAGCGGGGGGTACGGCAGATACGCAGTATTTT. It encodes CASSLAVAGGTADTQYF.

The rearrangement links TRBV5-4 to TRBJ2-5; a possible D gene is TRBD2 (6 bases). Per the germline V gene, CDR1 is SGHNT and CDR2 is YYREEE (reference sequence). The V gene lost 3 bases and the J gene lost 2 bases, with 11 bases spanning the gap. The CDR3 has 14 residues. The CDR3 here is CASSSRDLQETQYF. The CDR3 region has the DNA TGTGCCAGCAGCTCGCGGGACTTACAAGAGACCCAGTACTTC.

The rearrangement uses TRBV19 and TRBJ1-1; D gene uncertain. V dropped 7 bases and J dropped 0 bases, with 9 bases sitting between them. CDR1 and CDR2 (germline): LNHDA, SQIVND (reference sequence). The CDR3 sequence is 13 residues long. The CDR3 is CASTERVNTEAFF. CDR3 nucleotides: TGTGCCAGTACCGAGAGGGTGAACACTGAAGCTTTCTTT.

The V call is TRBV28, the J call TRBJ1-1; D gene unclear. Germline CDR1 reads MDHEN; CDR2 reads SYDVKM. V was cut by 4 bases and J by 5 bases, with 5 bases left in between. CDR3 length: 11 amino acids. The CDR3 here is CASSWVTEAFF. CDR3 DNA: TGTGCCAGCAGTTGGGTTACTGAAGCTTTCTTT.

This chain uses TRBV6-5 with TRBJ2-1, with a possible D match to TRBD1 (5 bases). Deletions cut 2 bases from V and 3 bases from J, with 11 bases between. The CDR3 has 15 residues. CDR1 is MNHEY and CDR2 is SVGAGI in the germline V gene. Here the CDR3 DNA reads TGTGCCAGCAGTTACGGCAGGGCTCACTACAATGAGCAGTTCTTC. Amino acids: CASSYGRAHYNEQFF.

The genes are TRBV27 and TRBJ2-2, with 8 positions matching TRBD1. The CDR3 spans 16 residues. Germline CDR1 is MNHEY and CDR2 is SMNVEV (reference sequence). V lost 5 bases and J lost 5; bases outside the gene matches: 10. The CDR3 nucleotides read TGTGCCAGCAGTCTCCAGGGGGCGCTGGGTACCGGGGAGCTGTTTTTT. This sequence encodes CASSLQGALGTGELFF.

CDR3 protein: CASSRETAATEAFF. The CDR3 nucleotides are TGTGCCAGCAGCCGGGAGACTGCCGCCACTGAAGCTTTCTTT. The chain carries TRBV14 and TRBJ1-1; D ambiguous. Per the germline V gene, CDR1 is SGHDN and CDR2 is FVKESK. V was trimmed by 4 bases and J by 4 bases, leaving 13 bases between them. CDR3 size: 14 residues.

The CDR3 protein is CAISAVGLVYEQYF. CDR3 in DNA: TGTGCCATCAGTGCCGTGGGACTAGTCTACGAGCAGTACTTC. The chain employs TRBV10-3 and TRBJ2-7, with 8 positions matching TRBD2. Germline loops: CDR1 ENHRY, CDR2 SYGVKD. This CDR3 comprises 14 residues. Trimming removed 4 bases from V and 3 bases from J; junction bases left unmatched: 5.

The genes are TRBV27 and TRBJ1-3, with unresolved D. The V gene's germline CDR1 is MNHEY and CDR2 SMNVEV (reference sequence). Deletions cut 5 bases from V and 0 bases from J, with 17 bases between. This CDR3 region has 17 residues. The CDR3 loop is CASSASFPGGSGNTIYF. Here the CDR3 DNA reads TGTGCCAGCAGTGCTTCATTCCCCGGTGGCTCTGGAAACACCATATATTTT.

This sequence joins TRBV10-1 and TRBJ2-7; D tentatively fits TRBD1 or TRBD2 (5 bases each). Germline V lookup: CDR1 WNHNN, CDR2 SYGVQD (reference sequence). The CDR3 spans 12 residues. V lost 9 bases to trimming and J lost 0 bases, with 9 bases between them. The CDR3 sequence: CASGTSSYEQYF. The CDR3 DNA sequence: TGCGCCAGTGGGACGTCCTCCTACGAGCAGTACTTC.

CDR3 sequence: CASSQTTSTDTQYF. The CDR3 DNA reads as TGTGCCAGCAGTCAAACCACAAGCACAGATACGCAGTATTTT. The rearrangement joins TRBV28 to TRBJ2-3; no clear D. Trimming stripped 5 bases from V and 0 bases from J, with 9 bases between. This CDR3 has 14 residues. Germline CDR1 reads MDHEN; CDR2 reads SYDVKM.

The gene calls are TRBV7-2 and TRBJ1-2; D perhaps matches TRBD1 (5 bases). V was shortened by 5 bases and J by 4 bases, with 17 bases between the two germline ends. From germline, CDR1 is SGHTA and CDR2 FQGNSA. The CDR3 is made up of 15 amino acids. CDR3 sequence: CASSPLLGQGYGYTF. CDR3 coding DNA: TGTGCCAGCAGCCCTCTCCTTGGCCAGGGCTATGGCTACACCTTC.

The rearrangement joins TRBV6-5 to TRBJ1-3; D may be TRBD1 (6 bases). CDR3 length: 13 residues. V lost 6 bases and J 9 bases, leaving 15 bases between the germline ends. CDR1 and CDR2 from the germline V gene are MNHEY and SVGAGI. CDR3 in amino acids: CASSADSAGTIYF. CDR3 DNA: TGTGCCAGCAGCGCGGACAGTGCGGGCACCATATATTTT.

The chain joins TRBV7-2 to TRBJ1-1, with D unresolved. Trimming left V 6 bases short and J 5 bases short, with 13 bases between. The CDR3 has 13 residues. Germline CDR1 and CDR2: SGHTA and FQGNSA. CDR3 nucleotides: TGTGCCAGCAGTCTGCAAGGAGGAACTGAAGCTTTCTTT. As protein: CASSLQGGTEAFF.

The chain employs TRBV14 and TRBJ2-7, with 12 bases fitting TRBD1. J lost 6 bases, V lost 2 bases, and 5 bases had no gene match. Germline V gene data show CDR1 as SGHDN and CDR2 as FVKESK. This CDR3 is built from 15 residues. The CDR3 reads CASSQSGTGGFEQYF. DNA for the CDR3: TGTGCCAGCAGCCAATCCGGGACAGGGGGCTTCGAGCAGTACTTC.

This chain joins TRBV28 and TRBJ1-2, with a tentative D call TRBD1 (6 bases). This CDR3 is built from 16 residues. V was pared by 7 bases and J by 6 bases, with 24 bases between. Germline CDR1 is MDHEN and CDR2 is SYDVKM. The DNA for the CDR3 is TGTGCCAGCACCCGAACGGGCAGGGGCGAGCAGGATGGCTACACCTTC. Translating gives CASTRTGRGEQDGYTF.